This T cell receptor (beta chain) was observed in a study of CD8 T cells in ankylosing spondylitis. Study-wide results and limits: A motif of eight highly homologous TCR beta variants was seen as apparently characteristic of ankylosing spondylitis blood.

Germline lookup yields CDR1 DFQATT and CDR2 SNEGSKA (reference sequence). V lost 3 bases, J lost 10 bases, and 17 bases stayed unmatched. This CDR3 region has 17 residues. One entry per CDR3 protein, called by TCRdb with MiXCR from the 5' RACE reads. The table lists about 540,000 distinct CDR3 sequences, 10% to 15% of them singletons, with around 6.8% in the top ten. In this sample, this clonotype turned up a few times. Its target is unknown. This chain uses TRBV20-1 with TRBJ2-1, with 11 bases lining up with TRBD2. The sample comprised blood, either unsorted or a sorted T cell fraction (not recorded which). This receptor was identified in a male donor with ankylosing spondylitis. This CDR3 is CSARNLPPTSGRGEQFF. CDR3 coding DNA: TGCAGTGCTAGGAATTTGCCCCCCACTAGCGGGAGAGGCGAGCAGTTCTTC.